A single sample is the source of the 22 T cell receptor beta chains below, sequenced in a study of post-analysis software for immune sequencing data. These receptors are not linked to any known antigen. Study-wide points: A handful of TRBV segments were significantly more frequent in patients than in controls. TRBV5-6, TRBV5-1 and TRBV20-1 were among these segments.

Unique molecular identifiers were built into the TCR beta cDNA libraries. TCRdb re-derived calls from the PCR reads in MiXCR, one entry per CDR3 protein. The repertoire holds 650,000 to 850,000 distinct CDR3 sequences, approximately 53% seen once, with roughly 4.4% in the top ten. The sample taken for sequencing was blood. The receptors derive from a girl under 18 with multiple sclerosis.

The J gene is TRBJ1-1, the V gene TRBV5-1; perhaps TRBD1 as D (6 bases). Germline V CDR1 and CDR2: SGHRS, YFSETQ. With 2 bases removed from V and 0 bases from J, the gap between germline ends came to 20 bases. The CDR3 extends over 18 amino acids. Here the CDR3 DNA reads TGCGCCAGCAGCTTACATCAAATCAGGGGTTTGGTGAACACTGAAGCTTTCTTT. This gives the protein CASSLHQIRGLVNTEAFF. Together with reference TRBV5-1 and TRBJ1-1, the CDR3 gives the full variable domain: KAGVTQTPRYLIKTRGQQVTLSCSPISGHRSVSWYQQTPGQGLQFLFEYFSETQRNKGNFPGRFSGRQFSNSRSEMNVSTLELGDSALYLCASSLHQIRGLVNTEAFFGQGTRLTVV.

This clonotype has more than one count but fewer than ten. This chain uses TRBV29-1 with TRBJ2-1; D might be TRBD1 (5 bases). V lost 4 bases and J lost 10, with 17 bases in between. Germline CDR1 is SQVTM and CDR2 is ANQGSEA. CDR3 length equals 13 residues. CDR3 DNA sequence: TGCAGCGTTGCGGCAGGGCAAGCCGGGGAGCAGTTCTTC. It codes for CSVAAGQAGEQFF.

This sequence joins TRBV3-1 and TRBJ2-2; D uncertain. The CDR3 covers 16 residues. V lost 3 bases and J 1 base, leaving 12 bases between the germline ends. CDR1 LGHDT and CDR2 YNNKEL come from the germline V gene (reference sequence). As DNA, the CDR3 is TGTGCCAGCAGCCACCTCGGACGGAAGAACACCGGGGAGCTGTTTTTT. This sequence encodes CASSHLGRKNTGELFF.

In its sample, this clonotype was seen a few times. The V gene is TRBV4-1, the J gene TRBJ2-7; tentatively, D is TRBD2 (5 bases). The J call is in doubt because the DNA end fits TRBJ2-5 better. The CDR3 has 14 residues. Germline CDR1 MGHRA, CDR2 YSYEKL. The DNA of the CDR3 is TGCGCCAGCGGCATTCTAACGGGAAGAGAGACCCAGTACTTC. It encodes CASGILTGRETQYF.

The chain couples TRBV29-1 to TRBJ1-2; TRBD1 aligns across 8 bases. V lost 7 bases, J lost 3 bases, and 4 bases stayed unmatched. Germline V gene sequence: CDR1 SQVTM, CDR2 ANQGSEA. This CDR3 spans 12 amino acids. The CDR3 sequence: CSAGTGDYGYTF. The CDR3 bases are TGCAGCGCTGGGACAGGTGACTATGGCTACACCTTC. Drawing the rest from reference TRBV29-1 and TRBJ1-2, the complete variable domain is SAVISQKPSRDICQRGTSLTIQCQVDSQVTMMFWYRQQPGQSLTLIATANQGSEATYESGFVIDKFPISRPNLTFSTLTVSNMSPEDSSIYLCSAGTGDYGYTFGSGTRLTVV.

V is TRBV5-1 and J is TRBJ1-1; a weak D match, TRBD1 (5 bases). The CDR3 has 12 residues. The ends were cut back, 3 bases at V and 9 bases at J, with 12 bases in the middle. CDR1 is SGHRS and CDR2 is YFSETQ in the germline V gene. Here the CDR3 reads CASSWGEGQAFF. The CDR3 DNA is TGCGCCAGCAGCTGGGGCGAGGGGCAAGCTTTCTTT.

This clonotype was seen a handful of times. DNA of the CDR3: TGTGCCAGCAGTTTAGAACTAGCGGAGTACCAAGAGACCCAGTACTTC. Its protein product is CASSLELAEYQETQYF. This chain connects TRBV12-3 or TRBV12-4 to TRBJ2-5; 8 nucleotides align to TRBD2. This CDR3 spans 16 amino acids. The J segment lost 0 bases and the V segment lost 1 base, leaving 4 bases of the junction unmatched.

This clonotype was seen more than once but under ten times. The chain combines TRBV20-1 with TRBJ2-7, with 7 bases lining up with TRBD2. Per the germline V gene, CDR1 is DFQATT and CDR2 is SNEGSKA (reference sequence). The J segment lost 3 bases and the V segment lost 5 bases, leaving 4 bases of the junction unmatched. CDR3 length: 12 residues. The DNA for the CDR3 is TGCAGTGCTGGCTGGGGGGGCTACGAGCAGTACTTC. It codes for CSAGWGGYEQYF.

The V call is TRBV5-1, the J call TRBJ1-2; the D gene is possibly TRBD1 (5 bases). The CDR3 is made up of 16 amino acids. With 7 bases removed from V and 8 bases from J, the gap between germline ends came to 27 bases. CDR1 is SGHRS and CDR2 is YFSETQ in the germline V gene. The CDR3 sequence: CASSLGAAQGSNGYTF. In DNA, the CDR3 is TGCGCCAGCTCATTGGGTGCCGCTCAGGGATCTAACGGCTACACCTTC.

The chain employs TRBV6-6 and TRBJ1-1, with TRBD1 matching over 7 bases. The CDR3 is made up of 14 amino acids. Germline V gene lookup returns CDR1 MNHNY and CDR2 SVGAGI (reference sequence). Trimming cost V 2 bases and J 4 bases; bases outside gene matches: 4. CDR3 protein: CASSYVQGGTEAFF. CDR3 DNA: TGTGCCAGCAGTTACGTCCAGGGGGGCACTGAAGCTTTCTTT.

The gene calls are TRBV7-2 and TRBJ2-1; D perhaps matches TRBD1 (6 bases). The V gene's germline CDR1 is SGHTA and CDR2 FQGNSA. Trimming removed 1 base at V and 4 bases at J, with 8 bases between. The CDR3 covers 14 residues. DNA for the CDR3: TGTGCCAGCAGCTTAGACGACAGGTACAATGAGCAGTTCTTC. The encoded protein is CASSLDDRYNEQFF.

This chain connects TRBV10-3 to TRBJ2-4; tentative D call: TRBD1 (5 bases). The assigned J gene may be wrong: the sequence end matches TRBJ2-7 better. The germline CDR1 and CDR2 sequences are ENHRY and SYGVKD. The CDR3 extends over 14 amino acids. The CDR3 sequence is CAITSQESSYEQYF. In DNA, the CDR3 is TGTGCCATCACATCACAGGAGAGCTCCTACGAGCAGTACTTC.

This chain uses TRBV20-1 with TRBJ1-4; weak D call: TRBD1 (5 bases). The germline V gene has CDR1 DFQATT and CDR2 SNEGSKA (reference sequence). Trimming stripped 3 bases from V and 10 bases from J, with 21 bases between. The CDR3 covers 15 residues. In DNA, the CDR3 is TGCAGTGCTAGGGCCGCGGGACTGACGGACGGAAAACTGTTTTTT. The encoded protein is CSARAAGLTDGKLFF.

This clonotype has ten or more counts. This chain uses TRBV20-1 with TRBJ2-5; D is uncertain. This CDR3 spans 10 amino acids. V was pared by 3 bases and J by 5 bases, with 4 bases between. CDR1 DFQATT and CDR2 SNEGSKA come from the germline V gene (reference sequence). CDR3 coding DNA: TGCAGTGCTAGTGGGGAGACCCAGTACTTC. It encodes CSASGETQYF.

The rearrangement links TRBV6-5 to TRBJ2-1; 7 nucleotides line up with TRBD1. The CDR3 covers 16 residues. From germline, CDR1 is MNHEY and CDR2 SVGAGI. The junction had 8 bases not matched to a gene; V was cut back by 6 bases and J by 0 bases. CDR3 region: CASSRQGRYSYNEQFF. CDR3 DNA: TGTGCCAGCAGCCGACAGGGCCGCTACTCCTACAATGAGCAGTTCTTC.

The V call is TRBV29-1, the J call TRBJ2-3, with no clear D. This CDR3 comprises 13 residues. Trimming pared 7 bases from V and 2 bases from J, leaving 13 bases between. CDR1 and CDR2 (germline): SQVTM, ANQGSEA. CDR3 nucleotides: TGCAGCGGCGGCCGTATCCTCACAGATACGCAGTATTTT. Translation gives CSGGRILTDTQYF.

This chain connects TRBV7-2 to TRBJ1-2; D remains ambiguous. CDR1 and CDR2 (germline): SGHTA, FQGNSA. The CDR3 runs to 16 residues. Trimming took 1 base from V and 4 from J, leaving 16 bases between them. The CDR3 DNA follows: TGTGCCAGCAGCTTAGGGAAGGGCCGGCTTTCCTATGGCTACACCTTC. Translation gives CASSLGKGRLSYGYTF.

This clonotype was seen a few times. For the CDR3, the DNA is TGTGCCATTGGGCACGGCGGGGGCGAGCAGTACTTC. Protein: CAIGHGGGEQYF. V and J are TRBV6-5 and TRBJ2-7; 7 nucleotides line up with TRBD2. Germline assignment: CDR1 MNHEY and CDR2 SVGAGI. The CDR3 totals 12 residues. Losses at the gene ends were 10 bases for V and 6 bases for J; bases not matched to a gene: 9.

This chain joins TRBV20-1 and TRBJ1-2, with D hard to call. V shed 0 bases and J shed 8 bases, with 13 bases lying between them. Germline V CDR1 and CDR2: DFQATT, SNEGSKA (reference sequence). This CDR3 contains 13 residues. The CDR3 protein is CSARDPQARGYTF. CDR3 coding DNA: TGCAGTGCTAGAGATCCCCAGGCCCGGGGCTACACCTTC.

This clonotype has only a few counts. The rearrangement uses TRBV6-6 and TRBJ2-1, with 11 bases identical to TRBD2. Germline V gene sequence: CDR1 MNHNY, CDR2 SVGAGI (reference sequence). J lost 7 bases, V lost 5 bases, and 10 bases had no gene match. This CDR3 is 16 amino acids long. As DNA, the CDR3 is TGTGCCAGCAGTCCTAGCGGGGGGCCTGGGGGAAATGAGCAGTTCTTC. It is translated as CASSPSGGPGGNEQFF.

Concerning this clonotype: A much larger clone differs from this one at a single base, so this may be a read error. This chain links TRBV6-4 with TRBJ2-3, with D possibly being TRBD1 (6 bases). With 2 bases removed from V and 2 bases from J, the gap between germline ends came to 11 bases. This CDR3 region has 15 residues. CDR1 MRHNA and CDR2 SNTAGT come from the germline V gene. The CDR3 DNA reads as TGTGCCAGCAGTGACGCGAACAGGGCCACAGATACGCAGTATTTT. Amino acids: CASSDANRATDTQYF.

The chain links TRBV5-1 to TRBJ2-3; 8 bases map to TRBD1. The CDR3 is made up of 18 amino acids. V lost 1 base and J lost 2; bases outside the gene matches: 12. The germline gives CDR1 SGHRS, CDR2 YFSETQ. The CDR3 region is CASSLPAGTGASTDTQYF. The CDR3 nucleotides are TGCGCCAGCAGCTTGCCCGCGGGGACAGGAGCCTCCACAGATACGCAGTATTTT.